These 20 T cell receptor beta chains were all obtained from the same sample, sequenced in a study of cytomegalovirus exposure and HLA in healthy donors. The protocol was immunoSEQ multiplex PCR, while the TCRdb copy is restricted to in-frame clones and leaves out a portion. The table has about 140,000 clones, 70% to 90% seen once. Material for sequencing was PBMCs. The source is a woman younger than 35 in good health and CMV-seropositive.

The V call is TRBV19, the J call TRBJ1-2; D is ambiguous. Germline CDR1 is LNHDA and CDR2 is SQIVND (reference sequence). Trimming removed 1 base at V and 5 bases at J, with 14 bases between. The CDR3 contains 15 residues. The CDR3 coding sequence is TGTGCCAGTAGTATAGGTTTGGTGAGGAGGTATGGCTACACCTTC. It yields the protein CASSIGLVRRYGYTF.

The chain has TRBV14 and TRBJ2-5, with TRBD2 matching 9 bases. Germline V lookup: CDR1 SGHDN, CDR2 FVKESK. The CDR3 is 14 amino acids. V was pared by 4 bases and J by 5 bases, with 5 bases of the junction left unmatched. The CDR3 spells CASSLGLARETQYF. CDR3 in DNA: TGTGCCAGCAGCCTTGGACTAGCGAGGGAGACCCAGTACTTC.

V is TRBV2 and J is TRBJ1-2; 8 positions match TRBD1. The junction had 12 bases not matched to a gene; V was cut back by 4 bases and J by 2 bases. CDR3 length: 17 amino acids. Germline V CDR1 and CDR2: SNHLY, FYNNEI. The CDR3 DNA reads TGTGCCAGCAGTGTAAGGAGGACAGGGCATTCGAACTATGGCTACACCTTC. It encodes CASSVRRTGHSNYGYTF. Full variable domain (rest looked up from reference TRBV2 and TRBJ1-2): EPEVTQTPSHQVTQMGQEVILRCVPISNHLYFYWYRQILGQKVEFLVSFYNNEISEKSEIFDDQFSVERPDGSNFTLKIRSTKLEDSAMYFCASSVRRTGHSNYGYTFGSGTRLTVV.

This clone was observed a handful of times. The chain combines TRBV28 with TRBJ1-2; maybe TRBD1 (6 bases). This CDR3 is built from 14 residues. Germline V lookup: CDR1 MDHEN, CDR2 SYDVKM. Trimming stripped 5 bases from V and 8 bases from J, with 18 bases between. DNA of the CDR3: TGTGCCAGCAGTGTCTTGACAGGCAGTCGGGGCTACACCTTC. Encoded protein: CASSVLTGSRGYTF.

V usage is TRBV5-1 and J usage is TRBJ2-2, with a possible D match to TRBD2 (6 bases). The germline gives CDR1 SGHRS, CDR2 YFSETQ. The CDR3 is 15 residues long. V gave up 4 bases and J gave up 1 base, with 11 bases separating them. CDR3 residues: CASSPGTRNTGELFF. The CDR3 bases are TGCGCCAGCAGCCCCGGGACTCGGAACACCGGGGAGCTGTTTTTT.

The chain uses TRBV10-3 and TRBJ2-3; TRBD1 agrees at 12 bases. CDR1 and CDR2 from the germline V gene are ENHRY and SYGVKD. Losses at the gene ends were 3 bases for V and 2 bases for J; bases not matched to a gene: 3. The CDR3 is made up of 16 amino acids. The CDR3 DNA reads TGTGCCATCAGTGAAGGGACAGGGGGCCTCACAGATACGCAGTATTTT. Translation: CAISEGTGGLTDTQYF.

The chain couples TRBV19 to TRBJ1-4; a possible D gene is TRBD1 (5 bases). CDR1 is LNHDA, CDR2 SQIVND, per germline (reference sequence). Trimming stripped 3 bases from V and 7 bases from J, with 12 bases between. The CDR3 covers 14 residues. The CDR3: CASSITGGLEKLFF. The CDR3 region has the DNA TGTGCCAGTAGTATTACCGGGGGACTTGAAAAACTGTTTTTT.

The rearrangement links TRBV6-1 to TRBJ1-1; 8 nucleotides align to TRBD1. The germline gives CDR1 MNHNS, CDR2 SASEGT. J was trimmed by 5 bases and V by 8 bases; bases with no gene match: 7. The CDR3 loop spans 13 amino acids. The CDR3 region is CASAGGWGTEAFF. The DNA for the CDR3 is TGTGCCAGCGCAGGGGGCTGGGGAACTGAAGCTTTCTTT.

The rearrangement joins TRBV4-2 to TRBJ2-1, with 11 bases matching TRBD2. The CDR3 is 16 residues long. CDR1 is LGHNA and CDR2 is YNFKEQ in the germline V gene. Trimming at V came to 1 base and at J to 2 bases, leaving 1 base not matched to a gene. The CDR3 bases are TGTGCCAGCAGCCAAGCTAGCGGGGGGACCTACAATGAGCAGTTCTTC. This codes for CASSQASGGTYNEQFF.

This clone came up once. The junction differs from germline at one of its ends, possibly a read error. The rearrangement links TRBV30 to TRBJ2-3; D call uncertain. The CDR3 has 11 amino acids. Germline V gene data show CDR1 as GTSNPN and CDR2 as SVGIG (reference sequence). CDR3 amino acids: CTWALRDTQYF. The CDR3 DNA reads TGTACCTGGGCCCTCCGGGATACGCAGTATTTT. Full variable domain (outside the CDR3, taken from reference TRBV30 and TRBJ2-3): SQTIHQWPATLVQPVGSPLSLECTVEGTSNPNLYWYRQAAGRGLQLLFYSVGIGQISSEVPQNLSASRPQDRQFILSSKKLLLSDSGFYLCTWALRDTQYFGPGTRLTVL.

This chain links TRBV1 with TRBJ1-4; the table's D call, TRBD1, has no DNA check behind it. TRBV1 is reported as a pseudogene. The CDR3 is made up of 17 amino acids. This CDR3 reads CTSSDRGLGATNEKLFF. The CDR3 nucleotides read TGCACCAGCAGCGACAGGGGGCTGGGAGCAACTAATGAAAAACTGTTTTTT.

The chain joins TRBV30 to TRBJ2-7, with 8 bases fitting TRBD1. From germline, CDR1 is GTSNPN and CDR2 SVGIG (reference sequence). CDR3 length equals 19 residues. Losses at the gene ends were 3 bases for V and 7 bases for J; bases not matched to a gene: 26. The CDR3 region has the DNA TGTGCCTGGAGCGCCATGGGTTCGGGCAGGGGGCCACCTCCGGGGGAGCAGTACTTC. Protein sequence: CAWSAMGSGRGPPPGEQYF.

V gene TRBV9 combines with J gene TRBJ1-2, with TRBD1 matching 8 bases. Per germline, CDR1 SGDLS and CDR2 YYNGEE. The CDR3 has 14 residues. V was clipped by 0 bases and J by 7 bases; unmatched bases: 5. Here the CDR3 reads CASSVGQGATGYTF. Written as DNA, the CDR3 is TGTGCCAGCAGCGTAGGCCAGGGGGCAACTGGCTACACCTTC.

This clone was seen a few times. The chain links TRBV28 to TRBJ1-2; D gene uncertain. The CDR3 is 14 amino acids. Per the germline V gene, CDR1 is MDHEN and CDR2 is SYDVKM. Trimming pared 4 bases from V and 2 bases from J, leaving 11 bases between. The DNA of the CDR3 is TGTGCCAGCAGTTCCGGACCGGGAAACTATGGCTACACCTTC. This translates into CASSSGPGNYGYTF.

The genes are TRBV19 and TRBJ2-7, with 11 positions matching TRBD1. Germline trimming cut 6 bases from V and 5 bases from J; bases unmatched to any gene: 9. The CDR3 has 15 residues. CDR1 is LNHDA, CDR2 SQIVND, per germline (reference sequence). CDR3 protein: CASSVTDRGPDEQYF. Here the CDR3 DNA reads TGTGCCAGTAGCGTCACGGACAGGGGGCCAGACGAGCAGTACTTC.

The chain joins TRBV5-1 to TRBJ2-7; D unresolved. Germline CDR1 reads SGHRS; CDR2 reads YFSETQ. Trimming shortened V by 7 bases and J by 1 base, and 6 bases separated the two germline ends. The CDR3 has 11 residues. The DNA of the CDR3 is TGCGCCAGCCAGGATTCCTACGAGCAGTACTTC. This translates into CASQDSYEQYF. Filled out from reference TRBV5-1 and TRBJ2-7, the complete variable domain reads KAGVTQTPRYLIKTRGQQVTLSCSPISGHRSVSWYQQTPGQGLQFLFEYFSETQRNKGNFPGRFSGRQFSNSRSEMNVSTLELGDSALYLCASQDSYEQYFGPGTRLTVT.

This chain links TRBV11-2 with TRBJ2-1; a possible D gene is TRBD1 (5 bases). V lost 0 bases and J 1 base, leaving 7 bases between the germline ends. The CDR3 is 15 residues long. The germline gives CDR1 SGHAT, CDR2 FQNNGV. The CDR3 region is CASSLEAGSYNEQFF. CDR3 nucleotides: TGTGCCAGCAGCTTAGAGGCAGGGTCCTACAATGAGCAGTTCTTC. Full variable domain (remainder filled in from reference TRBV11-2 and TRBJ2-1): EAGVAQSPRYKIIEKRQSVAFWCNPISGHATLYWYQQILGQGPKLLIQFQNNGVVDDSQLPKDRFSAERLKGVDSTLKIQPAKLEDSAVYLCASSLEAGSYNEQFFGPGTRLTVL.

The chain combines TRBV11-1 with TRBJ1-2; TRBD1 is a possible D gene (6 bases). The V gene lost 0 bases and the J gene lost 2 bases, with 19 bases spanning the gap. This CDR3 spans 18 amino acids. The germline V gene has CDR1 SGHAT and CDR2 FQDESV (reference sequence). CDR3 nucleotides: TGTGCCAGCAGCTTAGCCGGGACAAGCTATGTATCGAACTATGGCTACACCTTC. Translating gives CASSLAGTSYVSNYGYTF.

This clone was seen only once. The V gene is TRBV28, the J gene TRBJ2-1, with 7 positions matching TRBD2. Looked up from germline, CDR1 is MDHEN and CDR2 is SYDVKM. The CDR3 covers 14 residues. V was pared by 7 bases and J by 1 base, with 4 bases of the junction left unmatched. CDR3 region: CASNGGGSYNEQFF. CDR3 nucleotide sequence: TGTGCCAGCAACGGGGGAGGGTCCTACAATGAGCAGTTCTTC. The full variable domain, completed using reference TRBV28 and TRBJ2-1, is DVKVTQSSRYLVKRTGEKVFLECVQDMDHENMFWYRQDPGLGLRLIYFSYDVKMKEKGDIPEGYSVSREKKERFSLILESASTNQTSMYLCASNGGGSYNEQFFGPGTRLTVL.

CDR3 nucleotide sequence: TGTGCCAGCAGCTTGCAGGGACAGGGTGGGGTCTATGGCTACACCTTC. Amino acids: CASSLQGQGGVYGYTF. V is TRBV5-4 and J is TRBJ1-2; 9 bases map to TRBD1. With 1 base clipped from V and 4 bases from J, the junction kept 8 bases outside the gene matches. CDR1 is SGHNT and CDR2 is YYREEE in the germline V gene (reference sequence). CDR3 length equals 16 residues.